One TCR beta chain is described in this entry. This CDR3 has 16 amino acids. The sample belongs to a study of blood T cell repertoires in COVID-19. Study in general: The samples span acute and convalescent COVID-19 from the United States, Italy and Spain.

Clones were read by immunoSEQ multiplex PCR, and TCRdb kept only the in-frame ones, dropping some. The sample records around 200,000 clones, around 87% being singletons. This chain links TRBV21-1 with TRBJ2-1; the table assigns TRBD1, which was not confirmed against the DNA. TRBV21-1 is a listed pseudogene. Sequenced sample: peripheral blood. The receptor comes from a man aged 35 to 55 with active or convalescent COVID-19. The CDR3 DNA follows: TGTGCCAGCAGCACGGTCTGGACAGGCGTCTACAATGAGCAGTTCTTC. Amino acid sequence: CASSTVWTGVYNEQFF.